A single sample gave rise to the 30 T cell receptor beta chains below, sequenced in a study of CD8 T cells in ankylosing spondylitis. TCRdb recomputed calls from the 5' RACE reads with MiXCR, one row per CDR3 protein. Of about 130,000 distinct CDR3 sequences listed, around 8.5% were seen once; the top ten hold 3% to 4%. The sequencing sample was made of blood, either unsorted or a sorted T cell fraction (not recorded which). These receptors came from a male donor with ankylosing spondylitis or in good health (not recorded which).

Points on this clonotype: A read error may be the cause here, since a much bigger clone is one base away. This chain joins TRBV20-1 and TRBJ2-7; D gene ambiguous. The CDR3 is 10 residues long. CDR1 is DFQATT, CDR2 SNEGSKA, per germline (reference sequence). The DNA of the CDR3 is TGCGGTGCTAGGAGCTACGAGCAGTACTTC. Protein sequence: CGARSYEQYF.

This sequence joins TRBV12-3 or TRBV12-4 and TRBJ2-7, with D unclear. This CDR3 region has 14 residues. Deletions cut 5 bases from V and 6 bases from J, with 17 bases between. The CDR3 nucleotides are TGTGCCAGCAGTCTAGGGCCCAGGTTTTTCGAGCAGTACTTC. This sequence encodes CASSLGPRFFEQYF.

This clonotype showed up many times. CDR3 sequence: CSVGGRASDTQYF. The CDR3 DNA is TGCAGCGTTGGCGGGAGGGCCTCTGATACGCAGTATTTT. The V call is TRBV29-1, the J call TRBJ2-3; 9 bases match TRBD2. The CDR3 runs to 13 residues. The V gene end was trimmed by 4 bases and the J gene end by 6 bases; junction bases not matched to a gene: 5. Germline CDR1 and CDR2: SQVTM and ANQGSEA.

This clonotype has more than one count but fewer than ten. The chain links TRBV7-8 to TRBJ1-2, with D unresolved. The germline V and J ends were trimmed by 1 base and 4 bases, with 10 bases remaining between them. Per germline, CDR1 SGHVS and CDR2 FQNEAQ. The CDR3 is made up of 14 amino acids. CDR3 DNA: TGTGCCAGCAGCTTAGAGGGCAAGACCTATGGCTACACCTTC. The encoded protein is CASSLEGKTYGYTF.

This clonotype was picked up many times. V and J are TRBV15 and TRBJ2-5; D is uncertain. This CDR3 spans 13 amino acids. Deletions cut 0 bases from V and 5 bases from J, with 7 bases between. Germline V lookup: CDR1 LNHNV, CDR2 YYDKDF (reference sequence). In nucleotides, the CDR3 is TGTGCCACCAGCAGAGATCGATGGGAGACCCAGTACTTC. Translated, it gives CATSRDRWETQYF.

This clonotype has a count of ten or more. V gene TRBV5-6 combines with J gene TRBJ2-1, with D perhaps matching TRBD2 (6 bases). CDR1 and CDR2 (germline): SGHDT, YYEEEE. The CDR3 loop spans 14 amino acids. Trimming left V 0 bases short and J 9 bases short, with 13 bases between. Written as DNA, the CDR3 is TGTGCCAGCAGCTTGGTGCCTAGCGAGGTTGAGCAGTTCTTC. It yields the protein CASSLVPSEVEQFF.

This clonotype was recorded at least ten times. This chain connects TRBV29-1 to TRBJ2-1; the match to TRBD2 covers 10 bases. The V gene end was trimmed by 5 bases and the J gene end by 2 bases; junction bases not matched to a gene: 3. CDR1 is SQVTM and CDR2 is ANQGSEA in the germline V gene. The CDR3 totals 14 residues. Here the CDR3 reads CSVWTSGTYNEQFF. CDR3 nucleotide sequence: TGCAGCGTTTGGACTAGCGGCACCTACAATGAGCAGTTCTTC.

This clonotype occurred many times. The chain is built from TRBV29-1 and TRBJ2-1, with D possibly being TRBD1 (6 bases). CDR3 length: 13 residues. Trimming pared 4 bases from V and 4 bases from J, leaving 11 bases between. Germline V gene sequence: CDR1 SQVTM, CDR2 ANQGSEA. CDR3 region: CSVVVGAYNEQFF. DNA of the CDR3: TGCAGCGTTGTCGTGGGGGCTTACAATGAGCAGTTCTTC.

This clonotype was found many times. The CDR3 sequence is CSASGGYEQYF. In nucleotides, the CDR3 is TGCAGTGCTAGCGGAGGGTACGAGCAGTACTTC. The chain employs TRBV20-1 and TRBJ2-7, with TRBD2 as a possible D gene (6 bases). V lost 3 bases and J 4 bases, leaving 7 bases between the germline ends. The CDR3 extends over 11 amino acids. From germline, CDR1 is DFQATT and CDR2 SNEGSKA (reference sequence).

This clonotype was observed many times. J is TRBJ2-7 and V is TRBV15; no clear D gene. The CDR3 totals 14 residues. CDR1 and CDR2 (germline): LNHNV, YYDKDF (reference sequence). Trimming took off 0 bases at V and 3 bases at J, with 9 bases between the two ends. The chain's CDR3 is CATSRESSIYEQYF. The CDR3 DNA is TGTGCCACCAGCAGAGAGTCCTCCATCTACGAGCAGTACTTC.

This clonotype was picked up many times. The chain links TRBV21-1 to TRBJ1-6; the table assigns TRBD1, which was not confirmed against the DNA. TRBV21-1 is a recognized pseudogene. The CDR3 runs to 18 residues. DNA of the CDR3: TGTGCCAGCAGCAAAGAGGGTCGGGATGTGGTATTTAATTCACCCCTCCACTTT. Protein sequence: CASSKEGRDVVFNSPLHF.

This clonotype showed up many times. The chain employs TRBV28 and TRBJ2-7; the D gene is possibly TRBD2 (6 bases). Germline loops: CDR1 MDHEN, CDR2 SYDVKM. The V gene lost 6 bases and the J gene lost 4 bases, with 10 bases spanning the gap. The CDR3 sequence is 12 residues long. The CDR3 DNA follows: TGTGCCAGCAGAACCGGGGGTTACGAGCAGTACTTC. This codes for CASRTGGYEQYF.

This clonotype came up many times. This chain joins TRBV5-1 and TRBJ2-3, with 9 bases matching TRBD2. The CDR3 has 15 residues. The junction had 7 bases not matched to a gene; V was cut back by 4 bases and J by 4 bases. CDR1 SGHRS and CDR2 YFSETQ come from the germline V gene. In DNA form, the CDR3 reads TGCGCCAGCAGCGATAGCGGGAGTAGTGCAGATACGCAGTATTTT. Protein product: CASSDSGSSADTQYF.

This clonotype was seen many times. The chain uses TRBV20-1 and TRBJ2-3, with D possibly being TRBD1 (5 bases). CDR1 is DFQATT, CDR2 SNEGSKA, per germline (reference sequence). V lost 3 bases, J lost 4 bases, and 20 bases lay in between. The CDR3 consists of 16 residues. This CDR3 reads CSARRPTVEAADTQYF. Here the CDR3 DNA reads TGCAGTGCTAGGAGACCGACAGTCGAGGCGGCAGATACGCAGTATTTT.

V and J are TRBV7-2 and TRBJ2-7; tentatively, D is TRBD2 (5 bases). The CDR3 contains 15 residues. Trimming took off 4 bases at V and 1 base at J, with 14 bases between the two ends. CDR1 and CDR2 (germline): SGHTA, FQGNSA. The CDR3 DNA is TGTGCCAGCAGCTCGGACTTCTCCCGGTCCTACGAGCAGTACTTC. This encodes CASSSDFSRSYEQYF. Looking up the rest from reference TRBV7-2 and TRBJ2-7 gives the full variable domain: GAGVSQSPSNKVTEKGKDVELRCDPISGHTALYWYRQSLGQGLEFLIYFQGNSAPDKSGLPSDRFSAERTGGSVSTLTIQRTQQEDSAVYLCASSSDFSRSYEQYFGPGTRLTVT.

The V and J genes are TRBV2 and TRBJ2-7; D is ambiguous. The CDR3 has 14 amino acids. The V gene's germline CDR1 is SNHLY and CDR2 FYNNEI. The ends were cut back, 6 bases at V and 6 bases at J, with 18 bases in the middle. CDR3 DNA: TGTGCCAGCAGGTTCAGGAAGGCCCTCGGCGAGCAGTACTTC. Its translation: CASRFRKALGEQYF.

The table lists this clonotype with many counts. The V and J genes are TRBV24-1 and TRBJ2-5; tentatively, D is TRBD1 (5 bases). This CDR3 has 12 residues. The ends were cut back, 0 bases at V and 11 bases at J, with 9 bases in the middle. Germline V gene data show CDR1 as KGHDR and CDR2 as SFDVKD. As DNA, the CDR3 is TGTGCCACCAGTGATTTGACTGACAGACAGTACTTC. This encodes CATSDLTDRQYF.

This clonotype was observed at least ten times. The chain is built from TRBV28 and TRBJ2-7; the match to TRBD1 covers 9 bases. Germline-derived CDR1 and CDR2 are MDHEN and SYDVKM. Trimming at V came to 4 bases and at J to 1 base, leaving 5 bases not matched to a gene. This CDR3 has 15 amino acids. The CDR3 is CASSSTGGISYEQYF. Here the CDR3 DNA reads TGTGCCAGCAGTTCCACAGGGGGCATTTCCTACGAGCAGTACTTC.

CDR3 sequence (DNA): TGCAGCGTCGTGCTGGGGACTAGCGGTTTAAGTGAGCAGTTCTTC. It codes for CSVVLGTSGLSEQFF. The rearrangement joins TRBV29-1 to TRBJ2-1; the match to TRBD2 covers 11 bases. The length of the CDR3 is 15 residues. CDR1 and CDR2 from the germline V gene are SQVTM and ANQGSEA. V lost 6 bases and J lost 9; bases outside the gene matches: 13.

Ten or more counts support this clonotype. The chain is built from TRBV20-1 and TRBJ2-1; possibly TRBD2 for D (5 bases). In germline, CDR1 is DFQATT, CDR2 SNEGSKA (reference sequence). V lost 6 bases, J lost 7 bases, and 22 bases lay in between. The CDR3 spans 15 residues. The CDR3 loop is CSAKRAAQARNEQFF. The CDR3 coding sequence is TGCAGTGCAAAGCGAGCGGCCCAAGCCAGAAATGAGCAGTTCTTC.

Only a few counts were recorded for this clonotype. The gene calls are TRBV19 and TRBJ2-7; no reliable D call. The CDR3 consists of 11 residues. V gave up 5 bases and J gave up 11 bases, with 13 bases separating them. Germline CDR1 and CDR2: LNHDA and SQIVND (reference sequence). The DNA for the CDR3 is TGTGCCAGTAGTGACTCCTTCTCTGAGTACTTC. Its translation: CASSDSFSEYF.

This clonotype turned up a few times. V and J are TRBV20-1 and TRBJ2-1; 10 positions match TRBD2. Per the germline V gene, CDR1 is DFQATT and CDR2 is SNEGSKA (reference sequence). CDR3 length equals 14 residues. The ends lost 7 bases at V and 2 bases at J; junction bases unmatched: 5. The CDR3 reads CSESSGRAYNEQFF. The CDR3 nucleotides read TGCAGTGAATCCAGCGGGAGGGCCTACAATGAGCAGTTCTTC.

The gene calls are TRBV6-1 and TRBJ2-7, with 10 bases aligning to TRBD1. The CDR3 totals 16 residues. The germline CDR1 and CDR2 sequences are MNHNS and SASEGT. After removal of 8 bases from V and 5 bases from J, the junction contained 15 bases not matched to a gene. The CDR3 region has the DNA TGTGCCAGCGCGAGAAAGGGGGGACAGGGGTACCACGAGCAGTACTTC. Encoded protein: CASARKGGQGYHEQYF.

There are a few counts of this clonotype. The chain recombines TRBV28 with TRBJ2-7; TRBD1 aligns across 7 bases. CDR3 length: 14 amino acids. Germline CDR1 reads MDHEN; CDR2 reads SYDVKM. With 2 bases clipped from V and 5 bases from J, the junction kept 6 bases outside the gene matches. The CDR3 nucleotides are TGTGCCAGCAGTTTACTAGGGGGCCAAAACGAGCAGTACTTC. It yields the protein CASSLLGGQNEQYF.

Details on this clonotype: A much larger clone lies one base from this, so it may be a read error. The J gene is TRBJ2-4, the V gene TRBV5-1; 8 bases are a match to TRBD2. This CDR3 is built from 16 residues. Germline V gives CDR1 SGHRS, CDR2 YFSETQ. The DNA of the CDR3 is TGCGTCAGCAGCTCGGGAGGGGGAGTAGCCAAAAACATTCAGTACTTC. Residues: CVSSSGGGVAKNIQYF.

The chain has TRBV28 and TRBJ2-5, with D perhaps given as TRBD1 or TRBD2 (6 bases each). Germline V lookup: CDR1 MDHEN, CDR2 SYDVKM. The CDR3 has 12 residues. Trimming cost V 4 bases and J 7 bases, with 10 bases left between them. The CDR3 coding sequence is TGTGCCAGCAGTTGGTCGGGGGCGACCCAGTACTTC. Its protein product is CASSWSGATQYF.

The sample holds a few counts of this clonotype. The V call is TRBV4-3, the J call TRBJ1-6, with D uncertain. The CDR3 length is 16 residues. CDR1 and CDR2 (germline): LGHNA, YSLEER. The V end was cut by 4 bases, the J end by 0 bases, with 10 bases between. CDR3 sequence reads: CASSRLSGSYNSPLHF. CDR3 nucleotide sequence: TGCGCCAGCAGCCGGCTCTCGGGCTCCTATAATTCACCCCTCCACTTT.

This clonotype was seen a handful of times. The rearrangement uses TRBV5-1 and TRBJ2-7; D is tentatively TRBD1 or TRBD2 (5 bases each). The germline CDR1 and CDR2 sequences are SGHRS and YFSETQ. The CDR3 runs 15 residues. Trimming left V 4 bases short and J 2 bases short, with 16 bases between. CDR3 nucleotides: TGCGCCAGCAGCATCTCCGGGACCGTTCCCTACGAGCAGTACTTC. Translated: CASSISGTVPYEQYF.

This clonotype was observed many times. CDR3 sequence reads: CSAGGLAGVEQYF. In DNA, the CDR3 is TGCAGTGCCGGGGGACTAGCGGGAGTCGAGCAGTACTTC. The gene calls are TRBV20-1 and TRBJ2-7; 14 nucleotides match TRBD2. This CDR3 has 13 residues. The ends lost 6 bases at V and 6 bases at J; junction bases unmatched: 4. Germline V CDR1 and CDR2: DFQATT, SNEGSKA (reference sequence).

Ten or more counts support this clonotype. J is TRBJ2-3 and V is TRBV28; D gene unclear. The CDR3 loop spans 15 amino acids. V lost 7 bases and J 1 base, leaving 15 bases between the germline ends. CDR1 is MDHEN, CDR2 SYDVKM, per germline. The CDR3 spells CASIPTPVRTDTQYF. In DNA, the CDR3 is TGTGCCAGCATACCCACCCCCGTCCGCACAGATACGCAGTATTTT.